The present TCR beta chain was sequenced within a study of blood T cell repertoires in COVID-19. Whole-study context: The analysed material was cDNA or gDNA that came from T cells, B-cell-depleted T cells, or PBMCs.

The authors' processing: The authors estimated nucleated cell counts from reference gene primer amplification. Some clones are missing from TCRdb's copy, which holds only in-frame ones; the method was immunoSEQ multiplex PCR. The DNA gave D and trimming, while V, J and clone size come from that table. The sample has around 210,000 clones; about 86% are singletons. CDR3 length: 14 residues. CDR1 and CDR2 from the germline V gene are LNHDA and SQIVND (reference sequence). The V segment lost 6 bases and the J segment 4 bases; nucleotides outside the gene matches: 4. The sample taken for sequencing was peripheral blood. The TCR originated in a woman in her seventies with acute or convalescent COVID-19. The chain joins TRBV19 to TRBJ2-1, with TRBD2 identical over 9 bases. The CDR3: CASRDAGGYNEQFF. The CDR3 DNA follows: TGTGCCAGTAGGGATGCGGGGGGGTACAATGAGCAGTTCTTC. The full variable domain, with the rest looked up from reference TRBV19 and TRBJ2-1, is DGGITQSPKYLFRKEGQNVTLSCEQNLNHDAMYWYRQDPGQGLRLIYYSQIVNDFQKGDIAEGYSVSREKKESFPLTVTSAQKNPTAFYLCASRDAGGYNEQFFGPGTRLTVL.